The present TCR beta chain was sequenced within a study of T cell clusters in autoimmune cytopenias. Study in general: TRB sequencing had a median around 52,000 reads and about 2,500 distinct clonotypes per sample. Whole-study results and caveats: TRB repertoire shifts in secondary cytopenia and chronic lymphocytic leukemia mostly reflected lymphoma, not autoimmunity. Healthy donors had almost three-fold more exclusive TRB clusters than active autoimmune hepatitis patients.

With respect to this clonotype: Its antigen is not known.

TRB amplification used approximately 270 ng of peripheral blood genomic DNA. The CDR3 consists of 16 residues. Per the germline V gene, CDR1 is KGHSH and CDR2 is LQKENI. One tube held mixed TRB-A and TRB-B primer pools for touch-down PCR. TCRdb reprocessed the multiplex PCR reads, with one entry per CDR3 protein and no DNA. The sample data list 3,500 to 4,500 distinct CDR3 sequences. These sequences were also reported in another study, on T cell repertoires in aging, cancer and after chemotherapy. That work states: In each cancer cohort, median generation probability increased across chemotherapy, suggesting thymic output rebounded.

The TCR originated in a human donor in good health. The chain joins TRBV18 to TRBJ2-5; the D call of TRBD1 rests on TCRdb alone, since no DNA is present to check it. The sequenced sample consisted of peripheral blood. CDR3 in amino acids: CASSPLQTGTQETQYF. The whole variable domain, filled in from reference TRBV18 and TRBJ2-5, reads NAGVMQNPRHLVRRRGQEARLRCSPMKGHSHVYWYRQLPEEGLKFMVYLQKENIIDESGMPKERFSAEFPKEGPSILRIQQVVRGDSAAYFCASSPLQTGTQETQYFGPGTRLLVL.